This T cell receptor (beta chain) was found in a study of T cell clonotyping in hematopoietic cell transplantation. Time point meaning: recipient sample about 28 days before transplant, after cytoreduction. The CDR3 has 12 residues. V lost 2 bases, J lost 6 bases, and 7 bases lay in between. In germline, CDR1 is SQVTM, CDR2 ANQGSEA. Libraries were prepared by immunoSEQ multiplex PCR; TCRdb keeps only in-frame clonotypes and omits some of them. The sample has tens of thousands of clones, approximately 80% seen once; the top ten hold about a quarter. This TCR came from an older woman with acute myeloid leukemia. Some clones in this sample may be carry-over from other donors' samples. Sequences were derived from peripheral blood mononuclear cells, sampled before stem cell transplant. J is TRBJ2-2 and V is TRBV29-1; D remains ambiguous. The CDR3 sequence is CSVERASGELFF. CDR3 bases: TGCAGCGTTGAAAGGGCTTCCGGGGAGCTGTTTTTT.